Listed below are T cell receptor beta chains from one sample, sequenced in a study of OX40 agonist ivuxolimab in advanced cancers. Some clones are missing from TCRdb's copy, which holds only in-frame ones; the method was immunoSEQ multiplex PCR. The profile shows 89,000 or so clones, around 90% of them singletons. The sample in question was CD4+ or CD8+ T cells sorted from blood, obtained in a trial of the OX40 agonist ivuxolimab. Receptors were obtained from an adult with an advanced solid tumor such as melanoma, head and neck, liver or kidney cancer. CDR3s include the opening cysteine and the closing phenylalanine or tryptophan. The D gene is left open where the match is weak. Where a row states a size, it is once, few, many or the class of an expanded clone; other rows omit it.

J: TRBJ2-5; size: NA; V: TRBV6-5; D: NA; CDR3: CASSPLLLEETQYF
J: TRBJ2-2; size: NA; V: TRBV4-3; D: NA; CDR3: CASSQLGRDTGELFF
J: TRBJ2-1; size: NA; V: TRBV9; D: NA; CDR3: CASSVDSGHEQFF
J: TRBJ2-1; size: NA; V: TRBV7-7; D: TRBD2; CDR3: CASSLGLAGNNEQFF
J: TRBJ1-5; size: once; V: TRBV21-1; D: NA; CDR3: CASSKGLGNGNNQPQHF
J: TRBJ2-5; size: NA; V: TRBV19; D: NA; CDR3: CASRGQYQETQYF
J: TRBJ2-3; size: NA; V: TRBV11-3; D: TRBD2; CDR3: CASSLGGRTDTQYF
J: TRBJ2-5; size: NA; V: TRBV28; D: NA; CDR3: CASIGVQETQYF
J: TRBJ2-7; size: once; V: TRBV28; D: TRBD1; CDR3: CASSMDRGRNEQYF
J: TRBJ2-1; size: NA; V: TRBV5-1; D: TRBD2; CDR3: CASSFLAGGNNEQFF
J: TRBJ2-1; size: NA; V: TRBV28; D: NA; CDR3: CASSLQGIRNEQFF
J: TRBJ2-3; size: NA; V: TRBV18; D: TRBD2; CDR3: CASSSGRTDTQYF
J: TRBJ1-2; size: NA; V: TRBV4-3; D: TRBD1; CDR3: CASSQDARQGWNGYTF
J: TRBJ2-2; size: few; V: TRBV12-5; D: NA; CDR3: CASGLDTGELFF
J: TRBJ2-2; size: NA; V: TRBV7-8; D: TRBD1; CDR3: CASGTVVNTGELFF
J: TRBJ1-4; size: NA; V: TRBV21-1; D: NA; CDR3: CASSNSQINEKLFF
J: TRBJ2-1; size: NA; V: TRBV29-1; D: TRBD2; CDR3: CSAGGLDDNEQFF
J: TRBJ1-1; size: NA; V: TRBV15; D: NA; CDR3: CATSREAGHTEAFF
J: TRBJ2-3; size: NA; V: TRBV7-9; D: TRBD2; CDR3: CASRSGTSGRATDTQYF
J: TRBJ1-2; size: NA; V: TRBV15; D: NA; CDR3: CATSRDLRANYGYTF
J: TRBJ2-7; size: once; V: TRBV7-9; D: TRBD2; CDR3: CASSGGTSGSYEQYF
J: TRBJ2-7; size: NA; V: TRBV13; D: NA; CDR3: CASSPQGSYEQYF
J: TRBJ1-1; size: NA; V: TRBV10-2; D: NA; CDR3: CASSERGRNTEAFF
J: TRBJ2-1; size: NA; V: TRBV7-2; D: TRBD1; CDR3: CASNPGTGVNEQFF
J: TRBJ2-3; size: NA; V: TRBV7-2; D: NA; CDR3: CASSRGGDLNTQYF
J: TRBJ2-5; size: once; V: TRBV5-5; D: NA; CDR3: CASSFQGRVETQYF
J: TRBJ2-4; size: once; V: TRBV25-1; D: NA; CDR3: CASSEGGSEAKNIQYF
J: TRBJ1-2; size: NA; V: TRBV21-1; D: NA; CDR3: CASSNFVTGQGVYGYTF
J: TRBJ1-1; size: NA; V: TRBV7-2; D: NA; CDR3: CASSLVVGNTEAFF
J: TRBJ2-1; size: once; V: TRBV7-3; D: TRBD2; CDR3: CASSPIAGAYNEQFF
J: TRBJ2-7; size: NA; V: TRBV18; D: TRBD1; CDR3: CASSPGTGSVGYEQYF
J: TRBJ1-6; size: NA; V: TRBV30; D: NA; CDR3: CAWSVRLRGSYNSPLHF
J: TRBJ1-3; size: NA; V: TRBV29-1; D: NA; CDR3: CSVRGPSGNTIYF
J: TRBJ1-1; size: NA; V: TRBV18; D: NA; CDR3: CASSPTAGIEAFF
J: TRBJ2-2; size: few; V: TRBV18; D: NA; CDR3: CASSPPGRVNTGELFF
J: TRBJ2-2; size: NA; V: TRBV2; D: NA; CDR3: CASSERAGDSGELFF
J: TRBJ2-1; size: NA; V: TRBV2; D: NA; CDR3: CASSLGSQFF
J: TRBJ2-3; size: NA; V: TRBV7-2; D: TRBD2; CDR3: CASSLSREGRATDTQYF
J: TRBJ2-1; size: NA; V: TRBV18; D: TRBD2; CDR3: CASSPSSGTGNEQFF
J: TRBJ2-3; size: few; V: TRBV18; D: NA; CDR3: CASSPGIGTDTQYF
J: TRBJ2-1; size: NA; V: TRBV12-5; D: NA; CDR3: CASALGGVNEQFF
J: TRBJ1-2; size: NA; V: TRBV11-2; D: NA; CDR3: CASSKDSANYGYTF
J: TRBJ1-5; size: few; V: TRBV6-4; D: NA; CDR3: CASSDYTGEPQHF
J: TRBJ2-2; size: NA; V: TRBV28; D: NA; CDR3: CASSLSGAANTGELFF
J: TRBJ2-7; size: NA; V: TRBV27; D: TRBD1; CDR3: CASSIRQGSSYEQYF
J: TRBJ2-5; size: NA; V: TRBV29-1; D: NA; CDR3: CSTNTAGQETQYF
J: TRBJ2-5; size: NA; V: TRBV15; D: NA; CDR3: CATSSEGAPAYQETQYF
J: TRBJ1-2; size: NA; V: TRBV7-2; D: TRBD1; CDR3: CASSRTGPYGYTF
J: TRBJ1-1; size: NA; V: TRBV6-5; D: NA; CDR3: CASRATGRFTEAFF
J: TRBJ1-5; size: NA; V: TRBV10-3; D: TRBD1; CDR3: CAIRYRRQGRRQPQHF
J: TRBJ1-1; size: NA; V: TRBV28; D: NA; CDR3: CASSLQTRQAFF
J: TRBJ2-5; size: NA; V: TRBV19; D: NA; CDR3: CASSARGGTLGMETQYF
J: TRBJ2-7; size: NA; V: TRBV18; D: NA; CDR3: CASSLIAQGGFYEQYF
J: TRBJ2-6; size: NA; V: TRBV2; D: TRBD1; CDR3: CANIRDRVLTGANVLTF
J: TRBJ2-7; size: NA; V: TRBV7-3; D: NA; CDR3: CASSLQPTADEQYF
J: TRBJ1-2; size: NA; V: TRBV28; D: NA; CDR3: CASRNSGRAYGYTF